This T cell receptor beta chain was documented in a study of blood T cell repertoires in COVID-19. About the research overall: Samples of COVID-19 (acute and convalescent) were obtained from the United States, Italy and Spain. Sources were T cells, B-cell-depleted T cells, or PBMCs; the material itself was cDNA or gDNA.

Trimming took off 4 bases at V and 3 bases at J, with 17 bases between the two ends. Germline CDR1 is SGHRS and CDR2 is YFSETQ. The CDR3 extends over 15 amino acids. Authors' methods: Amplifying reference gene primers gave estimates of nucleated cell counts. This table comes from immunoSEQ multiplex PCR, and its TCRdb copy is limited to in-frame clones, with some not included. V and J calls and clone size follow that table, whereas D and trimming were derived from the DNA. The table includes some 99,000 clones, 75% to 90% detected once. The sequenced sample was peripheral blood. This sequence was found in a woman aged 50 to 65 with acute or convalescent COVID-19. This chain connects TRBV5-1 to TRBJ2-7, with D possibly matching TRBD1 (6 bases). In DNA form, the CDR3 reads TGCGCCAGCAGCCCCATTGGACAGCGCTACTACGAGCAGTACTTC. This translates into CASSPIGQRYYEQYF.